Sequencing of this T cell receptor (beta chain) was carried out in a study of cytomegalovirus exposure and HLA in healthy donors. Study at large: From 170 million or so T cells, an earlier analysis saw roughly 100 million unique TCR beta sequences. General study results and limits: Trimming of TCR beta V- and J-genes showed a link, identified in a later analysis, to a missense DCLRE1C variant. A classifier reportedly called cytomegalovirus status with high sensitivity and specificity.

Per the germline V gene, CDR1 is MGHRA and CDR2 is YSYEKL. Trimming cost V 1 base and J 2 bases; bases outside gene matches: 1. The CDR3 extends over 14 amino acids. In the PCR, 60 Vbeta and 13 Jbeta primers were used. Sequenced by immunoSEQ multiplex PCR; TCRdb stores in-frame clones only, minus some. The sample includes around 130,000 clones, 77% of them seen just once. Comment on this clone: Antigen unknown. In the same sample, other DNA sequences code for this CDR3.

The chain employs TRBV4-1 and TRBJ1-1; 7 bases agree with TRBD1. Source material: PBMCs. The sequence derives from a man aged 18-30 years in good health and CMV-seropositive. CDR3 in amino acids: CASSQGQGNTEAFF. The CDR3 DNA follows: TGCGCCAGCAGCCAAGGACAGGGAAACACTGAAGCTTTCTTT.